These 6 T cell receptor beta chains originate from one sample sequenced in a study of T cell responses to AZD1222 COVID-19 vaccine (dated by TCRdb to the early 2020s). The sample's time point label, in plain terms: baseline before first vaccination. The library came from the immunoSEQ multiplex PCR assay. The table was pulled from immuneACCESS by TCRdb, which kept in-frame rearrangements only. Such tables lose some clones; where checked, under half of the loss comes from unresolved V genes, and the rest has no known cause. Here the sample has some 120,000 clones; approximately 90% occur a single time. The ten largest clones capture roughly 7.8% of the sample. Source: peripheral blood, taken on day 0 of AZD1222 vaccination. The receptor source for this set is an adult in good health.

This chain uses TRBV18 with TRBJ2-2; 7 bases agree with TRBD2. The CDR3 spans 16 residues. V was pared by 3 bases and J by 3 bases, with 7 bases of the junction left unmatched. Germline CDR1 is KGHSH and CDR2 is LQKENI. CDR3 residues: CASSPREGTYTGELFF. The CDR3 DNA sequence: TGTGCCAGCTCACCCAGGGAGGGGACCTACACCGGGGAGCTGTTTTTT. Drawing the rest from reference TRBV18 and TRBJ2-2, the complete variable domain is NAGVMQNPRHLVRRRGQEARLRCSPMKGHSHVYWYRQLPEEGLKFMVYLQKENIIDESGMPKERFSAEFPKEGPSILRIQQVVRGDSAAYFCASSPREGTYTGELFFGEGSRLTVL.

V and J are TRBV9 and TRBJ2-3; 10 bases match TRBD1. The CDR3 extends over 15 amino acids. The trim removed 4 bases at V and 3 bases at J, leaving 5 bases unmatched. Per the germline V gene, CDR1 is SGDLS and CDR2 is YYNGEE. CDR3 sequence reads: CASSTDRGLTDTQYF. The DNA for the CDR3 is TGTGCCAGCAGCACAGACAGGGGGCTTACAGATACGCAGTATTTT.

The chain couples TRBV6-1 to TRBJ1-2; maybe TRBD1 (6 bases). This CDR3 spans 15 amino acids. CDR1 is MNHNS, CDR2 SASEGT, per germline. V was pared by 3 bases and J by 0 bases, with 11 bases between. The CDR3 DNA follows: TGTGCCAGCAGTGATAGACAGGATGCTAACTATGGCTACACCTTC. Residues: CASSDRQDANYGYTF.

The V and J genes are TRBV18 and TRBJ2-2; 7 bases map to TRBD2. The CDR3 loop spans 15 amino acids. Unmatched junction bases numbered 12, after V lost 5 bases and J lost 9 bases. Germline assignment: CDR1 KGHSH and CDR2 LQKENI. CDR3 coding DNA: TGTGCCAGCTCATCAGAGGGACCTAGCGGCCGGGAGCTGTTTTTT. Protein: CASSSEGPSGRELFF.

The rearrangement links TRBV6-4 to TRBJ2-2; D is ambiguous. CDR3 length equals 13 residues. Germline V gene lookup returns CDR1 MRHNA and CDR2 SNTAGT. Trimming removed 0 bases at V and 5 bases at J, with 4 bases between. The CDR3 protein is CASSDSQTGELFF. The CDR3 DNA follows: TGTGCCAGCAGTGACTCACAGACCGGGGAGCTGTTTTTT.

The V gene is TRBV10-2, the J gene TRBJ1-2; D not resolved. Germline V gene data show CDR1 as WSHSY and CDR2 as SAAADI. CDR3 size: 12 residues. Between the trimmed V and J ends, which lost 3 bases and 4 bases, there was a span of 6 bases. The CDR3 sequence is CASSESPYGYTF. The CDR3 bases are TGCGCCAGCAGTGAAAGCCCCTATGGCTACACCTTC.